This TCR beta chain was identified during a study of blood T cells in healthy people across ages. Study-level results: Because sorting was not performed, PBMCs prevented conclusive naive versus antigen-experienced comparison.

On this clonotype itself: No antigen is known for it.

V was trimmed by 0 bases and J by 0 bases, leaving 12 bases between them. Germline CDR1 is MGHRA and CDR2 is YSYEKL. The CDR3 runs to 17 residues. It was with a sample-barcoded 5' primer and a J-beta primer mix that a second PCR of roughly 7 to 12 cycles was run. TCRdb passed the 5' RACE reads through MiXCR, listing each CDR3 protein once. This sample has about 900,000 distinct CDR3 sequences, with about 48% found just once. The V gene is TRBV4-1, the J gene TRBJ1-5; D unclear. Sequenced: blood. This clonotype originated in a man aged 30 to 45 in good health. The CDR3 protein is CASSQERADYSNQPQHF. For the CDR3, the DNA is TGCGCCAGCAGCCAAGAGCGGGCAGATTATAGCAATCAGCCCCAGCATTTT.